The rows below give T cell receptor beta chains drawn from one sample of a study of long-term antiretroviral therapy in people with HIV. Clones were read by immunoSEQ multiplex PCR, and TCRdb kept only the in-frame ones, dropping some. The table includes approximately 29,000 clones, around 80% detected once. The sequenced sample was unsorted PBMCs, obtained 1.5 years before starting antiretroviral therapy. Source of these receptors: a man aged 18 to 30 with HIV. Each CDR3 is given with its conserved first and last residue. D genes are given only for firm matches. Some rows mark clone size as missing; the rest say once, few, many or name a class of expanded clone.

v_gene,j_gene,d_gene,len,abundance,CDR3nt,CDR3aa
TRBV2,TRBJ2-2,TRBD1,17,.,TGTGCCAGCAGGAGGCCCGGGACAGGCGCTTACACCGGGGAGCTGTTTTTT,CASRRPGTGAYTGELFF
TRBV29-1,TRBJ2-7,.,14,.,TGCAGCGTTGGACAGGACCCCATAGCCTACGAGCAGTACTTC,CSVGQDPIAYEQYF
TRBV2,TRBJ1-1,TRBD1,14,.,TGTGCCAGCAGTCCACAGGGGCCGGGCACTGAAGCTTTCTTT,CASSPQGPGTEAFF
TRBV7-2,TRBJ2-3,TRBD2,14,.,TGTGCCAGCAGCTTAAAGCGGGGGGGAGATACGCAGTATTTT,CASSLKRGGDTQYF
TRBV27,TRBJ2-3,.,16,.,TGTGCCAGCAGTTTATTGCTCAGTTATTCCACAGATACGCAGTATTTT,CASSLLLSYSTDTQYF
TRBV21-1,TRBJ1-3,.,14,.,TGTGCCAGCACCATAGGGGATTCTGGAAACACCATATATTTT,CASTIGDSGNTIYF
TRBV12-5,TRBJ2-7,.,16,.,TGTGCTAGTGCTCCATCGGGTGGTCTTGGGTCCTACGAGCAGTACTTC,CASAPSGGLGSYEQYF
TRBV27,TRBJ2-5,TRBD2,14,.,TGTGCCAGTGGACTAGCGGGGGGCCAAGAGACCCAGTACTTC,CASGLAGGQETQYF
TRBV6-5,TRBJ1-2,TRBD1,13,.,TGTGCCAGCAGTTACTCGACAGGGGATGGCTACACCTTC,CASSYSTGDGYTF
TRBV6-1,TRBJ1-2,TRBD1,17,.,TGTGCCAGCACTGATAAAAACAGGGGCGGAAGATACTATGGCTACACCTTC,CASTDKNRGGRYYGYTF
TRBV6-1,TRBJ1-2,.,14,once,TGTGCCAGCAGTGAAATGGGGGCGGACTATGGCTACACCTTC,CASSEMGADYGYTF
TRBV5-6,TRBJ1-1,TRBD1,14,once,TGTGCCAGCAGCTTGCAGGGGGCGGGCACTGAAGCTTTCTTT,CASSLQGAGTEAFF
TRBV6-5,TRBJ2-7,.,14,.,TGTGCCAGCAGTTACTTCGCGGACTCCTACGAGCAGTACTTC,CASSYFADSYEQYF
TRBV5-4,TRBJ2-1,.,15,.,TGTGCCAGCAGCTTTCAGGGCAGATCCTACAATGAGCAGTTCTTC,CASSFQGRSYNEQFF
TRBV5-4,TRBJ2-5,TRBD1,14,.,TGTGCCAGCAGCTCAGGACAGGGTTTCGAGACCCAGTACTTC,CASSSGQGFETQYF
TRBV5-6,TRBJ1-2,.,13,.,TGTGCCAGCAGCTTTGAGAGAAACTATGGCTACACCTTC,CASSFERNYGYTF
TRBV29-1,TRBJ1-2,.,13,.,TGCAGCGTTGAGGCAGGCCTTAACTATGGCTACACCTTC,CSVEAGLNYGYTF
TRBV27,TRBJ2-5,TRBD2,15,.,TGTGCCAGCAGTTTCACAGCGGGGAGATGGGAGACCCAGTACTTC,CASSFTAGRWETQYF
TRBV9,TRBJ2-3,TRBD2,16,.,TGTGCCAGCAGCGTAGCTAATGGACTAGCGTTAGATACGCAGTATTTT,CASSVANGLALDTQYF
TRBV2,TRBJ2-7,.,18,.,TGTGCCAGCTTTGGTGGGACAGGGGGAAGCGGGAGGGCCTACGAGCAGTACTTC,CASFGGTGGSGRAYEQYF
TRBV27,TRBJ2-7,TRBD2,14,few,TGTGCCAGCAGACTAGCGGCGGGAGGGAACGAGCAGTACTTC,CASRLAAGGNEQYF
TRBV7-9,TRBJ2-3,TRBD2,16,.,TGTGCCAGCGCTCCGGCGGGGACTAGCGGGAGGGGGACGCAGTATTTT,CASAPAGTSGRGTQYF
TRBV5-1,TRBJ2-5,.,16,.,TGCGCCAGCAGCTTGGGGGTGAGGGGGGCCCAAGAGACCCAGTACTTC,CASSLGVRGAQETQYF
TRBV28,TRBJ1-1,.,16,.,TGTGCCAGCACATTCGGAGGCGGTTTTTCGAACACTGAAGCTTTCTTT,CASTFGGGFSNTEAFF
TRBV9,TRBJ2-7,TRBD2,15,.,TGTGCCAGCAGCAATAGCGGGGGGTTTTCCTACGAGCAGTACTTC,CASSNSGGFSYEQYF
TRBV28,TRBJ2-1,.,12,.,TGTGCCAGCTTAGACTCCTTCCATGAGCAGTTCTTC,CASLDSFHEQFF
TRBV30,TRBJ1-3,.,14,.,TGTGCCTGGAGCTTGGGGACCTCTGGAAACACCATATATTTT,CAWSLGTSGNTIYF
TRBV2,TRBJ2-7,TRBD2,15,.,TGTGCCAGCAGTGAAGGGGTAGCGGGACTAGGCGAGCAGTACTTC,CASSEGVAGLGEQYF
TRBV5-5,TRBJ2-7,TRBD2,14,.,TGTGCCAGCAGCACCTGGGGGGGACCCTACGAGCAGTACTTC,CASSTWGGPYEQYF
TRBV7-9,TRBJ2-7,TRBD1,15,once,TGTGCCAGCAGCTCCAGCGACAGGGGGCTGAACGAGCAGTACTTC,CASSSSDRGLNEQYF
TRBV6-4,TRBJ1-5,.,15,.,TGTGCCAGCAGTGACGTCGCAGGGAGCAATCAGCCCCAGCATTTT,CASSDVAGSNQPQHF
TRBV30,TRBJ1-2,TRBD1,14,.,TGTGCCTGGAAGACAGGGGGTTCAGAATATGGCTACACCTTC,CAWKTGGSEYGYTF
TRBV5-1,TRBJ2-7,TRBD2,14,few,TGCGCCAGCAGCGCAGTACTAGCGGGGCACGAGCAGTACTTC,CASSAVLAGHEQYF
TRBV13,TRBJ2-5,.,15,.,TGTGCCAGCAGTTCCGGGGCAGGACCTTTGAAGACCCAGTACTTC,CASSSGAGPLKTQYF
TRBV6-5,TRBJ2-1,.,13,.,TGTGCCAGCAGTGATGACAGTTACAATGAGCAGTTCTTC,CASSDDSYNEQFF
TRBV6-6,TRBJ1-2,TRBD1,13,.,TGTGCCAGCAAGGGACAGGCTAACTATGGCTACACCTTC,CASKGQANYGYTF
TRBV6-4,TRBJ2-3,TRBD2,14,.,TGTGCCAGCAGCCGAGGCGGGGGGGCAGATACGCAGTATTTT,CASSRGGGADTQYF
TRBV6-6,TRBJ1-1,.,13,.,TGTGCCAGCAGAACAGACAGGTACACTGAAGCTTTCTTT,CASRTDRYTEAFF
TRBV6-1,TRBJ1-2,.,13,.,TGTGCCAGCAGCAACAGGGAATTTGATGGCTACACCTTC,CASSNREFDGYTF
TRBV29-1,TRBJ1-3,.,12,.,TGCAGCGTTGAAGGCTCTGGAAACACCATATATTTT,CSVEGSGNTIYF
TRBV18,TRBJ1-1,.,13,.,TGTGCCAGCTCACCATCGACTCGAAAAGAAGCTTTCTTT,CASSPSTRKEAFF
TRBV4-2,TRBJ2-7,TRBD2,16,once,TGTGCCAGCAGCCAGAAACCGACTAGCGGGAGCGACGAGCAGTACTTC,CASSQKPTSGSDEQYF
TRBV30,TRBJ1-1,.,13,.,TGTGCCTGGACAGGGACAAGTACTACTGAAGCTTTCTTT,CAWTGTSTTEAFF
TRBV18,TRBJ2-7,TRBD1,15,.,TGTGCCAGCTCAGCGACAGGGGCCACTACGGAGGAGCAGTACTTC,CASSATGATTEEQYF
TRBV9,TRBJ2-5,TRBD2,17,.,TGTGCCAGCAGCCAAAGTATGGGGCGGGGGGCGCAAGAGACCCAGTACTTC,CASSQSMGRGAQETQYF
TRBV2,TRBJ1-2,TRBD1,12,few,TGTGCCAGCAGAGAGACAGGGGACGGCTACACCTTC,CASRETGDGYTF
TRBV27,TRBJ2-7,.,13,.,TGTGCCAGCAGTTCAGCCGGGAACTACGAGCAGTACTTC,CASSSAGNYEQYF
TRBV7-2,TRBJ2-7,TRBD2,15,once,TGTGCCAGCAGCTTTTGGACTAGCGGGGCCTACGAGCAGTACTTC,CASSFWTSGAYEQYF
TRBV6-5,TRBJ2-7,TRBD2,13,.,TGCGCCACGACTAGCGGGAGCTCGGAGGAGCAGTACTTC,CATTSGSSEEQYF
TRBV5-1,TRBJ2-7,TRBD1,13,.,TGCGCCAGCAGCCGGGACAGGGACTACGAGCAGTACTTC,CASSRDRDYEQYF
TRBV9,TRBJ2-7,TRBD1,15,.,TGTGCCAGCAGCCCGACGACAGGGGGCGGATTCGAGCAGTACTTC,CASSPTTGGGFEQYF
TRBV6-5,TRBJ2-7,TRBD1,14,.,TGTGCCAGCAGTCCGGCCGGGACAGACTACGAGCAGTACTTC,CASSPAGTDYEQYF
TRBV6-6,TRBJ2-7,.,14,few,TGTGCCAGCAGTTACGAACACCTCTCCTACGAGCAGTACTTC,CASSYEHLSYEQYF
TRBV30,TRBJ2-2,.,11,.,TGTGCCTGTTATCGGACCGGGGAGCTGTTTTTT,CACYRTGELFF
TRBV19,TRBJ2-7,.,17,.,TGTGCCAGTAGTATAGGAGGAGGGCAGGGTCGGTCCTACGAGCAGTACTTC,CASSIGGGQGRSYEQYF